This TCR beta chain was recorded in a study of regulatory T cells in long-lasting Graves disease. Whole-study findings and limits: Favored usage of TRBV28, TRBJ1-2 and TRBJ2-5 was recorded in persistent disease.

This clonotype occurred many times. Antigen specificity is unknown. Investigators prepared the TCR beta libraries by applying iRepertoire HTBI primers and Arm-PCR of CDR3 regions. TCRdb called the multiplex PCR reads again in MiXCR, with one record for every CDR3 protein. The sample consists of roughly 360,000 distinct CDR3 sequences, approximately 25% of them appearing once. This CDR3 has 16 residues. The junction had 9 bases not matched to a gene; V was cut back by 6 bases and J by 4 bases. From germline, CDR1 is MNHNS and CDR2 SASEGT. Described time point: persistent/refractory GD, antithyroid drugs over 5 years with positive TRAb. There was RNA extracted from PBMCs, and the TCR library was made from it.

The sequencing used peripheral blood mononuclear cells (PBMCs), collected when the disease was refractory, from a patient treated with antithyroid drugs. This sequence was found in a woman aged 40 to 55 with Graves disease. The chain couples TRBV6-1 to TRBJ2-5, with TRBD1 matching over 12 bases. The DNA of the CDR3 is TGTGCCAGCAGAGCCTCCGGGACAGGGGGCCGAGAGACCCAGTACTTC. As protein: CASRASGTGGRETQYF.